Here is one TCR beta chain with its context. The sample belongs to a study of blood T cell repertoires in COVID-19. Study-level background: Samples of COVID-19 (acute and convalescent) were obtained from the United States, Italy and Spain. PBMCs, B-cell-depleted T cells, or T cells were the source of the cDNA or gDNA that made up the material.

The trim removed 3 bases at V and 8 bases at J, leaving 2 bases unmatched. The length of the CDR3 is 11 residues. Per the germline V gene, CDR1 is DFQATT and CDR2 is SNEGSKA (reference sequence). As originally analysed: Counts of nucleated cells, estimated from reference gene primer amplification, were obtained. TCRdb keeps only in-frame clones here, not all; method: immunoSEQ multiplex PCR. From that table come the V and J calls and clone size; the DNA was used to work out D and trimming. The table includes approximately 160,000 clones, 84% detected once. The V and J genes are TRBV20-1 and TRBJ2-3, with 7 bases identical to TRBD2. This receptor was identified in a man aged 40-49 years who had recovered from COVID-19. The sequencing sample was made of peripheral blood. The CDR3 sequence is CSASSGFTQYF. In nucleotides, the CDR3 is TGCAGTGCTAGTAGCGGGTTTACGCAGTATTTT.